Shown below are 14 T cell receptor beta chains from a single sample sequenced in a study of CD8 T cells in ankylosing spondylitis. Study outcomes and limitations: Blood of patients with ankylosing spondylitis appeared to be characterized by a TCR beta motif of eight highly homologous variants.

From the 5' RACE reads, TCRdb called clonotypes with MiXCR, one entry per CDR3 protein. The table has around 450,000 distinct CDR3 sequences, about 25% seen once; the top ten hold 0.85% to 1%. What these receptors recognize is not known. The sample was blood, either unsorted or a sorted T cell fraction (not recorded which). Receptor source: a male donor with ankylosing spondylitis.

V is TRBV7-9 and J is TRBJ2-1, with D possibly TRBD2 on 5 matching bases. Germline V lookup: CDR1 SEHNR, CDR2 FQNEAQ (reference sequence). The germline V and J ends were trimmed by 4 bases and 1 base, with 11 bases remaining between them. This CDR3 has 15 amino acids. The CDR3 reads CASSYSSGSYNEQFF. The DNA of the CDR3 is TGTGCCAGCAGCTACTCAAGCGGTTCCTACAATGAGCAGTTCTTC.

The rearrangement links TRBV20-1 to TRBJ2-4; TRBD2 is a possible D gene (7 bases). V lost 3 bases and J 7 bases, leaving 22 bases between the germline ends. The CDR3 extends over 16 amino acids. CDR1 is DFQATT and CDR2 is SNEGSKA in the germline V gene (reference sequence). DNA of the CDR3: TGCAGTGCTAGTGACCCCCGGGGGGCTACGGGGAACATTCAGTACTTC. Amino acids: CSASDPRGATGNIQYF.

The CDR3 sequence is CSARGVPRGANEKLFF. The CDR3 region has the DNA TGCAGTGCTAGAGGGGTCCCCCGGGGAGCTAATGAAAAACTGTTTTTT. The rearrangement links TRBV20-1 to TRBJ1-4, with D unresolved. Looked up from germline, CDR1 is DFQATT and CDR2 is SNEGSKA (reference sequence). The ends were cut back, 1 base at V and 3 bases at J, with 15 bases in the middle. This CDR3 contains 16 residues.

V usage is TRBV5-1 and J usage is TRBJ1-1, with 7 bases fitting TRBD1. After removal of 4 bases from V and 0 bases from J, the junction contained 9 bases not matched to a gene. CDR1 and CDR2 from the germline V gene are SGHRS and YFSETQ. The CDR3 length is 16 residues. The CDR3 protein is CASSRTGPTMNTEAFF. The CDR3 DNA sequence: TGCGCCAGCAGCCGGACAGGCCCAACCATGAACACTGAAGCTTTCTTT.

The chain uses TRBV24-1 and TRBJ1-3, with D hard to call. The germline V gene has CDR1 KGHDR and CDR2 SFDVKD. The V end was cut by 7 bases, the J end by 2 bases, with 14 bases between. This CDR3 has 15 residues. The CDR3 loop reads CATSDPLGTGNTIYF. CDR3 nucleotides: TGTGCCACCAGCGACCCCCTGGGGACTGGAAACACCATATATTTT.

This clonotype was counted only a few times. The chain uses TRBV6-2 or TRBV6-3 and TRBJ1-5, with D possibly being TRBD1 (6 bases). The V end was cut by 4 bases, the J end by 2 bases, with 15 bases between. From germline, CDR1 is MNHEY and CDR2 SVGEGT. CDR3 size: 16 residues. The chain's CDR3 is CASSSTGLWGNQPQHF. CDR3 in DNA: TGTGCCAGCAGTTCGACAGGTTTATGGGGCAATCAGCCCCAGCATTTT.

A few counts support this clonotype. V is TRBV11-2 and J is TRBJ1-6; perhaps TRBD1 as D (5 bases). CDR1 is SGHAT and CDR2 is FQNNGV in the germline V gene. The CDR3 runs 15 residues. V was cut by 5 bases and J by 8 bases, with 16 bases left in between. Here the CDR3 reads CASSPRSGDDSPLHF. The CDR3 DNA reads TGTGCCAGCAGCCCCCGATCTGGGGACGATTCACCCCTCCACTTT.

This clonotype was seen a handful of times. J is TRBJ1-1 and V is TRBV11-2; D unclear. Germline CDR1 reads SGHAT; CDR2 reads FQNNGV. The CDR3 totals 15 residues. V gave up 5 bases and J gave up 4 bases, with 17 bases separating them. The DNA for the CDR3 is TGTGCCAGCAGCCGAGGTAACGTAGGGCCCACTGAAGCTTTCTTT. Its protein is CASSRGNVGPTEAFF.

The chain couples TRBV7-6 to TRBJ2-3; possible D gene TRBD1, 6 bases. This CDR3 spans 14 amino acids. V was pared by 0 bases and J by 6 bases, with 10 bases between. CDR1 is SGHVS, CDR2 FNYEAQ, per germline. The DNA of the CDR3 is TGTGCCAGCAGCTTAGCGCTAAGGGGGGATACGCAGTATTTT. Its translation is CASSLALRGDTQYF. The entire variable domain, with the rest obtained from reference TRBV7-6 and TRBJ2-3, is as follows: GAGVSQSPRYKVTKRGQDVALRCDPISGHVSLYWYRQALGQGPEFLTYFNYEAQQDKSGLPNDRFSAERPEGSISTLTIQRTEQRDSAMYRCASSLALRGDTQYFGPGTRLTVL.

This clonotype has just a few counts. CDR3 in DNA: TGTGCCAGCAGTGAAAGGGGGGGAGGGCTAGGGACCTACGAGCAGTACTTC. Translated: CASSERGGGLGTYEQYF. The chain combines TRBV6-1 with TRBJ2-7, with D possibly matching TRBD2 (7 bases). This CDR3 is 17 amino acids long. V was cut by 2 bases and J by 2 bases, with 19 bases left in between. The V gene's germline CDR1 is MNHNS and CDR2 SASEGT.

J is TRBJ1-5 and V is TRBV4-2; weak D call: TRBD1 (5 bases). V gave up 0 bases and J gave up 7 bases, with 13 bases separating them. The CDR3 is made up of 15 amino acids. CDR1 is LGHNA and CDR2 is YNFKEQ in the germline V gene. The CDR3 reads CASSQDRAGPQPQHF. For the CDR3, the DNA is TGTGCCAGCAGCCAAGATCGGGCAGGGCCGCAGCCCCAGCATTTT.

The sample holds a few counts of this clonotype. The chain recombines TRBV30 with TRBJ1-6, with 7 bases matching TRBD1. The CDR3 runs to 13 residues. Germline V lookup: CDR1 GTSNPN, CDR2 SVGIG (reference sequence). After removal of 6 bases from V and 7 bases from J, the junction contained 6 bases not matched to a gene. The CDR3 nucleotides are TGTGCCTGTGGAGGGGGCGTCAATTCACCCCTCCACTTT. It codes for CACGGGVNSPLHF.

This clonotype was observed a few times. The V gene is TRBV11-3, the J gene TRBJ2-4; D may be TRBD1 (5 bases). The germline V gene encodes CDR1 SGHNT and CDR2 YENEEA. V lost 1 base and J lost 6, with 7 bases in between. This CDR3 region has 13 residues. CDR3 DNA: TGTGCCAGCAGCTTAGGAGACAGAAACATTCAGTACTTC. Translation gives CASSLGDRNIQYF.

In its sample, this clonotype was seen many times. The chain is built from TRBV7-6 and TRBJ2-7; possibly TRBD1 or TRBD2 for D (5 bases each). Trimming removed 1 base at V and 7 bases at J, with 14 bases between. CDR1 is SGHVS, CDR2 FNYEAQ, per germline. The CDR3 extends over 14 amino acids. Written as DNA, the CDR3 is TGTGCCAGCAGCTTAGAAGTGGGGGTGAGGGAGCAGTACTTC. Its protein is CASSLEVGVREQYF.